Listed here are 10 T cell receptor beta chains from one sample, sequenced in a study of hypomethylating agent response in myelodysplastic syndrome. Sequencing used immunoSEQ multiplex PCR; TCRdb keeps in-frame clones, though not all of them. The table has around 5,500 clones, around 90% seen once; the top ten hold 14% to 15%. The sample was bone marrow, taken before or after starting hypomethylating agent treatment for myelodysplastic syndrome (not recorded which). The receptor source for this set is a human donor with myelodysplastic syndrome.

This chain joins TRBV6-5 and TRBJ2-3, with unresolved D. This CDR3 spans 14 amino acids. CDR1 is MNHEY and CDR2 is SVGAGI in the germline V gene. Trimming pared 3 bases from V and 4 bases from J, leaving 11 bases between. The CDR3 coding sequence is TGTGCCAGCAGTTATGACTCTTGGGCAGATACGCAGTATTTT. Amino acid sequence: CASSYDSWADTQYF.

V usage is TRBV19 and J usage is TRBJ2-1; D might be TRBD1 (6 bases). This CDR3 has 15 residues. Trimming removed 3 bases at V and 5 bases at J, with 14 bases between. Looked up from germline, CDR1 is LNHDA and CDR2 is SQIVND (reference sequence). The CDR3 nucleotides are TGTGCCAGTAGTATTGGACAGCGACTTAACAATGAGCAGTTCTTC. The encoded protein is CASSIGQRLNNEQFF.

The chain recombines TRBV19 with TRBJ2-7; no definite D call. V lost 5 bases and J 2 bases, leaving 10 bases between the germline ends. Germline V gene lookup returns CDR1 LNHDA and CDR2 SQIVND (reference sequence). The CDR3 covers 13 residues. CDR3 bases: TGTGCCAGTAGTTCCGGGCCCACCTACGAGCAGTACGTC. It yields the protein CASSSGPTYEQYV.

This rearrangement joins TRBV6-1 to TRBJ2-7; D possibly matches TRBD1 or TRBD2 (5 bases each). Trimming stripped 7 bases from V and 6 bases from J, with 13 bases between. Germline-derived CDR1 and CDR2 are MNHNS and SASEGT. The CDR3 contains 12 residues. The CDR3 region has the DNA TGTGCCAGCACCCAGAGGGGAATCGAGCAGTACGTC. Its translation is CASTQRGIEQYV.

This chain uses TRBV5-4 with TRBJ2-5, with TRBD1 as a possible D gene (6 bases). This CDR3 region has 15 residues. From germline, CDR1 is SGHNT and CDR2 YYREEE (reference sequence). Between the trimmed V and J ends, which lost 5 bases and 2 bases, there was a span of 16 bases. The CDR3 is CASRPGTSLQETQYF. In DNA form, the CDR3 reads TGTGCCAGCAGGCCCGGGACATCCTTACAAGAGACCCAGTACTTC. Combining the CDR3 with reference TRBV5-4 and TRBJ2-5 gives the whole variable domain ETGVTQSPTHLIKTRGQQVTLRCSSQSGHNTVSWYQQALGQGPQFIFQYYREEENGRGNFPPRFSGLQFPNYSSELNVNALELDDSALYLCASRPGTSLQETQYFGPGTRLLVL.

The chain recombines TRBV2 with TRBJ2-4; D may be TRBD2 (6 bases). V lost 10 bases and J lost 4, with 17 bases in between. The germline gives CDR1 SNHLY, CDR2 FYNNEI. The CDR3 length is 14 residues. The CDR3 sequence: CAIFLGGSKNIQYF. In nucleotides, the CDR3 is TGTGCCATCTTTCTCGGGGGATCAAAAAACATTCAGTACTTC. Supplemented by reference TRBV2 and TRBJ2-4, the full variable domain reads EPEVTQTPSHQVTQMGQEVILRCVPISNHLYFYWYRQILGQKVEFLVSFYNNEISEKSEIFDDQFSVERPDGSNFTLKIRSTKLEDSAMYFCAIFLGGSKNIQYFGAGTRLSVL.

This sequence joins TRBV5-5 and TRBJ1-2; 9 bases align to TRBD1. The germline V gene has CDR1 SGHKS and CDR2 YYEKEE (reference sequence). Unmatched junction bases numbered 5, after V lost 0 bases and J lost 2 bases. This CDR3 spans 16 amino acids. This CDR3 is CASSLGDREVNYGYTF. CDR3 nucleotide sequence: TGTGCCAGCAGCTTGGGGGACAGGGAAGTGAACTATGGCTACACCTTC.

A few counts support this clone. V is TRBV11-1 and J is TRBJ1-2; D is perhaps TRBD1 (5 bases). The germline CDR1 and CDR2 sequences are SGHAT and FQDESV (reference sequence). V was pared by 5 bases and J by 4 bases, with 17 bases between. This CDR3 is 15 amino acids long. CDR3 region: CASSPGSGSTYGYTF. Written as DNA, the CDR3 is TGTGCCAGCAGCCCGGGGTCAGGGTCAACCTATGGCTACACCTTC.

The V call is TRBV5-4, the J call TRBJ2-7; TRBD1 is a possible D gene (6 bases). The V end lost 0 bases, the J end lost 0 bases, and 10 bases lay between the germline ends. The CDR3 contains 15 residues. Germline CDR1 SGHNT, CDR2 YYREEE (reference sequence). The CDR3 region is CASSLGGGFSYEQYF. CDR3 sequence (DNA): TGTGCCAGCAGCTTGGGAGGGGGTTTCTCCTACGAGCAGTACTTC.

This clone was seen once. V gene TRBV2 combines with J gene TRBJ2-5; D may be TRBD1 or TRBD2 (5 bases each). V dropped 5 bases and J dropped 0 bases, with 19 bases sitting between them. From germline, CDR1 is SNHLY and CDR2 FYNNEI. This CDR3 is built from 17 residues. Here the CDR3 DNA reads TGTGCCAGCAGTCAAAGCCATCTGGGACGTCACCAAGAGACCCAGTACTTC. As protein: CASSQSHLGRHQETQYF.